The entry below describes one TCR beta chain. The antigen this receptor binds is unknown. No base qualities exist here, and no much larger clone lies one base off it. This sample was included in a study of cytomegalovirus exposure and HLA in healthy donors listed by TCRdb under 2017. For the wider study: According to an earlier analysis of 550 to 700 of the donors, about 179 million T cells yielded roughly 100 million unique TCR beta sequences and approximately 300 Gb of sequence data. Among the 398 genotyped donors, roughly 80% belonged to the genetic ancestry cluster associated with self-reported Caucasian donors. Donor age, sex, ethnicity and CMV serostatus were compiled alongside the repertoire data. In addition to the first cohort of roughly 700 subjects, a separate validation cohort of about 120 different subjects was used. Both class I and class II loci were covered by HLA typing, at four-digit resolution. The study aimed to test whether signatures of past pathogen exposure could be identified by cataloging public T cell receptors. The study combined high-throughput TCR immunosequencing, statistical association of individual TCRs with disease status, and machine learning to predict cytomegalovirus infection status. All discovery cohort repertoires had been generated using a single sequencing platform. Approximately 310 gigabases of sequencing data and 70 million to 100 million unique TCR sequences were included in an early release covering around 650 HLA-typed donors. The study used immunosequencing to profile the T cell repertoires of several hundred subjects and linked those repertoires to cytomegalovirus serostatus. The number of donors typed differed by locus, with about 629-640 for A, B, C, DRB1 and DQB1, 522 for DQA1, approximately 570 for DPA1, and some 470 for DPB1. Among roughly 400 genotyped donors of the cohort, an average of approximately 220,000 unique TCR beta nucleotide sequences was sequenced per donor, of which about 19% were non-productive. In the later analysis, no new phenotypic data were used to find candidate immune exposures; instead, reliance was placed on TCR beta sequences and their occurrence across donors. To study patterns of TCR occurrence, a later analysis re-analyzed previously published TCR beta repertoires from around 670 donors and added high-resolution HLA genotyping. In an earlier analysis of roughly 580 of the donors, high-throughput TCR beta sequencing was used to judge whether each TCR beta V gene segment behaved as functional or pseudogenic. Because of strong linkage in the cohort, four to six DR-DQ haplotypes were treated as single units for association and clustering. A later genetic analysis took genome-wide SNP genotypes for 398 of the 666 donors and used that subset as a discovery cohort.

Points the paper makes about the study in general: Linkage disequilibrium might explain the correlated functional status among segregating V segments, but an unknown experimental factor could not be ruled out. HLA typing was unavailable for some donors at each locus, so association tests used only the typed subset. Some IMGT-functional V segments, including TRBV6-2 and TRBV6-3, could not be distinguished by the 87-base-pair reads and were therefore excluded. A group of highly shared sequence variants was considered likely to be a technical artifact of the sequencing pipeline. Compared with the roughly 670-donor mean, donors in an Asian-associated ancestry cluster had fewer N-insertions in productive TCRs, according to a later genetic analysis. In a later genetic analysis, a missense DCLRE1C variant was associated with V-gene and J-gene trimming of TCR beta chains, and the association was replicated in an independent cohort. Most TCR sequences were observed very rarely across donors, whereas some public TCRs were present in many individuals. The classifier was reported to diagnose cytomegalovirus status with high specificity and sensitivity in both the original cohort and the validation cohort. In a later analysis, the rate of TCR association differed among HLA loci, with DRB1 alleles having the most associated TCRs and HLA-C alleles having the fewest. Sequencing depth was assumed to be roughly uniform across donors in the presence/absence analyses, though that assumption may not hold. CMV serostatus was the only immune exposure information available for the cohort. In a later analysis, about 16,000 TCR beta sequences were associated with specific HLA alleles at a false discovery rate of 0.05. A later analysis found that most CMV-associated TCR beta chains appeared HLA-restricted, with HLA associations seemingly driven largely by CMV exposure. Compared with equally common non-associated chains, HLA-associated TCR beta chains in a later analysis were more clonally expanded and had lower generation probabilities. Only TCR beta chains were sequenced in this cohort, and the absence of alpha or paired-chain data limited detectable features. The study listed 150 to 200 TCR beta chains as associated with cytomegalovirus. In an earlier analysis of under 600 of the donors, most TCR beta V segments were observed in productive rearrangements about 90% or about 30% of the time, broadly matching IMGT annotations. A further reported finding was that TCR beta sequences accurately predicted the HLA-A and HLA-B alleles for most subjects in the first cohort. The authors suggested that the approach could potentially be generalized to other disease states and immunological phenotypes. Because counts were too low, some 17 rarely observed V segments, including chromosome 9 orphons, were excluded from the earlier analysis of 587 of the donors. When HLA alleles, especially DR and DQ, strongly co-occurred, attributing TCR associations to individual alleles was difficult. In vitro tests confirmed that a few of the cytomegalovirus-associated TCR beta chains recognize cytomegalovirus antigens. In a later analysis, several top co-occurrence clusters were reported to appear linked to parvovirus B19, influenza, CMV and Epstein-Barr virus.

The cohort was made up of hundreds of healthy bone marrow donors. All cohort members were sampled while nominally healthy, although unrecorded immune exposures were likely present. The donor tested CMV seropositive, placing the donor among the approximately 290 seropositive members of the cohort. Every donor gave a peripheral blood sample, and the peripheral blood mononuclear cells from that sample were used for TCR beta sequencing. The Qiagen DNeasy Blood Extraction Kit was used to extract genomic DNA from the blood cell samples. Library prep was done by the immunoSEQ multiplex PCR assay. A mixture of 60 forward primers for TCR Vbeta segments and 13 reverse primers for TCR Jbeta segments was used in the multiplex PCR. The CDR3 region of rearranged TCR beta genes was amplified from genomic DNA by a multiplex PCR assay. Amplified TCR beta libraries were sequenced as 87-base-pair reads on the Illumina HiSeq System. The original methods were these. A later analysis counted around 72 million unique TCR beta chains across the 550 to 700 repertoires, and some 11 million of these chains were shared by at least two donors. To remove PCR and sequencing errors, raw reads were error-corrected and collapsed into unique sequences using a nearest-neighbor algorithm that merged closely related sequences. CDR3 sequences were aligned to IMGT reference sequences to assign V, D and J gene segments. For a sequence to be retained, at least a six-nucleotide match to both a V gene segment and a J gene segment was required. Rearrangements were called productive when the CDR3 lacked stop codons and stayed in frame with V and J; all others were non-productive. Following IMGT convention, CDR3 was defined as the stretch from the second conserved V-encoded cysteine to the conserved J-encoded phenylalanine. In an earlier analysis of more than 550 of the donors, sequences lacking an unambiguous match to a single V gene segment were excluded. In an earlier analysis of 587 of the donors, V segments were called functional above 56.7% productive rearrangements and were called segregating when the between-donor standard deviation exceeded 5%. To diagnose cytomegalovirus status from the catalog of TCR beta chain sequences, a statistical classification framework was built. A later analysis assigned V and J genes by comparing TCR nucleotide sequences with IMGT/GENE-DB human TR gene sequences. The TCRdist pipeline was used in a later analysis to assign CDR3 sequences and most-parsimonious VDJ recombination scenarios. A later analysis defined each TCR beta chain by its CDR3 amino acid sequence plus V-gene family, and excluded reads lacking a unique V-gene family. A later analysis removed 550 to 700 highly shared, low-generation-probability nucleotide sequences to deal with suspected cross-contamination and a sequencing artifact. In a later analysis, a clonal expansion index for each public chain was calculated from normalized within-repertoire ranks of inferred template counts. In a later analysis, generation probabilities were computed with a VDJ recombination model fitted to out-of-frame rearrangements, and the resulting probabilities were checked against IGoR. Hypergeometric tests were used in a later analysis to score TCR-TCR, TCR-HLA and TCR-CMV co-occurrence, with a repertoire-size bias correction applied to the TCR pairs. In a later analysis, false discovery rates were estimated by permuting HLA or CMV assignments 20 times. A later analysis grouped co-occurring TCRs with DBSCAN, adding TCRdist sequence similarity when clustering within HLA-allele-positive subsets. Co-occurrence clustering excluded repertoires with fewer than 30,000 or more than 120,000 public chains, plus five with anomalous nucleotide sharing. In TCRdb, the immuneACCESS table is reduced to in-frame sequences with V and J assigned. These tables do not hold every clone; where another copy was compared, an unresolved V gene accounts for under half, and the others remain unexplained. V, J and clone size were drawn from that table, and D and trimming were deduced from the DNA. This sample gives 140,000 or so clones in total; roughly 80% of them show up just once. In total, the top ten clones hold around 4.5% of the sample.

Measured from the cysteine to the phenylalanine, the CDR3 is 16 residues long. Solely the CDR3 DNA is kept, with 48 bases framed from the first base. CDR1 and CDR2 were assigned from the germline V gene (reference sequence) as LNHDA and SQIVND. Trimming leaves V shorter by 5 bases and J shorter by 3 bases, with the junction holding 5 bases beyond the gene matches. The receptor's source is a woman aged 40-49 years in good health and CMV-seropositive. The chain is assembled from TRBV19 and TRBJ1-5; the junction holds 12 bases that match TRBD1. The sequencing input was PBMCs. The CDR3: CASSLGQGAFNQPQHF. DNA sequence: TGTGCCAGTAGTCTGGGACAGGGGGCGTTCAATCAGCCCCAGCATTTT.